Listed below are T cell receptor beta chains from one sample, sequenced in a study of blood T cell repertoires in COVID-19. Method: immunoSEQ multiplex PCR; TCRdb's copy keeps in-frame clones and lacks some. The data show roughly 230,000 clones, with more than 75% seen just once and roughly 7.1% held by the top ten. Sequenced material: PBMCs or T cells enriched from blood (not recorded which). Source of these receptors: a man aged 25 to 45 in a cohort exposed to, infected with or recovered from COVID-19 (not recorded which). Each CDR3 is given with its conserved first and last residue. D genes are given only for firm matches. Clone sizes are given selectively: once, few, many, or a class where the clone is expanded.

>TRBJ2-7|NA|TRBV28|NA
CASSPGGIAISYEQYF
TGTGCCAGCAGCCCAGGGGGGATCGCTATTTCCTACGAGCAGTACTTC
>TRBJ1-6|TRBD1|TRBV7-9|NA
CASSASTGSSYNSPLHF
TGTGCCAGCAGCGCCTCGACAGGGAGCTCCTATAATTCACCCCTCCACTTT
>TRBJ1-6|TRBD1|TRBV27|NA
CASSGGQGRKSPLHF
TGTGCCAGCAGTGGGGGACAGGGCCGGAAATCACCCCTCCACTTT
>TRBJ2-1|NA|TRBV18|NA
CASSPPAGVQNEQFF
TGTGCCAGCTCACCACCGGCAGGCGTACAGAATGAGCAGTTCTTC
>TRBJ2-7|NA|TRBV27|NA
CASSFNRVAYEQYF
TGTGCCAGCAGTTTTAACAGGGTTGCCTACGAGCAGTACTTC
>TRBJ2-1|TRBD2|TRBV19|few
CASSIAGLAGVGHNEQFF
TGTGCCAGTAGTATAGCAGGACTAGCGGGAGTGGGCCACAATGAGCAGTTCTTC
>TRBJ1-2|NA|TRBV7-9|NA
CASSLPVGGYYGYTF
TGTGCCAGCAGCTTACCCGTGGGAGGGTATTATGGCTACACCTTC
>TRBJ1-5|NA|TRBV6-5|NA
CASSWTDNSNQPQHF
TGTGCCAGCAGTTGGACAGATAATAGCAATCAGCCCCAGCATTTT
>TRBJ2-1|NA|TRBV15|NA
CATSRDRGSSYNEQFF
TGTGCCACCAGCAGAGATAGGGGAAGCTCCTACAATGAGCAGTTCTTC
>TRBJ1-4|TRBD1|TRBV5-4|NA
CASSLGQGVRTTNEKLFF
TGTGCCAGCAGCTTGGGGCAGGGGGTCCGTACAACTAATGAAAAACTGTTTTTT
>TRBJ1-1|NA|TRBV6-1|NA
CASSELAAGVGIGTEAFF
TGTGCCAGCAGTGAACTGGCGGCAGGGGTGGGGATAGGCACTGAAGCTTTCTTT
>TRBJ2-2|TRBD2|TRBV5-1|NA
CASSFSGSRGTGELFF
TGCGCCAGCAGCTTTAGCGGGAGTCGTGGCACCGGGGAGCTGTTTTTT
>TRBJ2-3|NA|TRBV7-6|NA
CASSLATASTDTQYF
TGTGCCAGCAGCTTAGCAACTGCGAGCACAGATACGCAGTATTTT
>TRBJ2-5|NA|TRBV5-4|NA
CASSLAKTQYF
TGTGCCAGCAGCTTGGCAAAGACCCAGTACTTC
>TRBJ1-1|NA|TRBV5-5|NA
CASSPWEGRTTEAFF
TGTGCCAGCAGCCCCTGGGAGGGCCGGACCACTGAAGCTTTCTTT
>TRBJ1-2|TRBD1|TRBV19|NA
CATTRDRGDYGYTF
TGTGCCACCACGCGGGACAGGGGGGACTATGGCTACACCTTC
>TRBJ1-1|TRBD1|TRBV27|NA
CASSPYGGQGMTEAFF
TGTGCCAGCAGTCCCTACGGGGGACAGGGTATGACTGAAGCTTTCTTT
>TRBJ2-2|NA|TRBV5-5|NA
CASSLFARTTGELFF
TGTGCCAGCAGCTTGTTCGCTAGAACCACCGGGGAGCTGTTTTTT
>TRBJ1-1|NA|TRBV2|NA
CASAQKRGTEAFF
TGTGCCAGCGCTCAAAAACGGGGCACTGAAGCTTTCTTT
>TRBJ2-2|NA|TRBV19|once
CASSIGQSNTGELFF
TGTGCCAGTAGTATCGGACAGTCGAACACCGGGGAGCTGTTTTTT
>TRBJ2-4|NA|TRBV19|NA
CASSRPEGLTAKNIQYF
TGTGCCAGTAGTCGCCCCGAGGGTCTTACGGCCAAAAACATTCAGTACTTC
>TRBJ2-5|NA|TRBV18|many
CASSPGLQETQYF
TGTGCCAGCTCACCAGGACTCCAAGAGACCCAGTACTTC
>TRBJ2-1|TRBD1|TRBV27|NA
CASSTDDRGRGYNEQFF
TGTGCCAGCAGTACCGATGACAGGGGGCGTGGGTACAATGAGCAGTTCTTC
>TRBJ2-7|NA|TRBV4-1|few
CASSQVSRGLNYYEQYF
TGCGCCAGCAGCCAAGTCAGTAGGGGACTTAATTACTACGAGCAGTACTTC
>TRBJ2-7|TRBD1|TRBV29-1|NA
CSVEDPQGTDAYEQYF
TGCAGCGTTGAAGACCCGCAGGGGACAGACGCCTACGAGCAGTACTTC
>TRBJ1-5|TRBD1|TRBV28|NA
CASSPGQGLYVGSNQPQHF
TGTGCCAGCAGTCCGGGACAGGGTTTGTATGTAGGTAGCAATCAGCCCCAGCATTTT
>TRBJ2-7|TRBD1|TRBV4-3|NA
CASSPGQGMYEQYF
TGCGCCAGCAGCCCAGGACAGGGTATGTACGAGCAGTACTTC
>TRBJ2-7|NA|TRBV7-9|NA
CATAGTHEPYEQYF
TGTGCCACCGCGGGGACCCACGAACCCTACGAGCAGTACTTC
>TRBJ2-3|NA|TRBV6-2/TRBV6-3|NA
CASSLGARADTQYF
TGTGCCAGCAGTCTGGGGGCCCGGGCAGATACGCAGTATTTT
>TRBJ2-1|TRBD2|TRBV6-5|NA
CASRSSGLIYNEQFF
TGTGCCAGCAGATCCTCGGGACTAATCTACAATGAGCAGTTCTTC
>TRBJ1-6|NA|TRBV14|NA
CASSQGGRRNSPLHF
TGTGCCAGCAGCCAAGGGGGGCGTCGAAATTCACCCCTCCACTTT
>TRBJ2-1|TRBD2|TRBV6-1|NA
CASSHSSGRGNEQFF
TGTGCCAGCAGCCACTCCAGCGGGAGGGGCAATGAGCAGTTCTTC
>TRBJ1-1|TRBD1|TRBV25-1|NA
CASSERTGSTEAFF
TGTGCCAGCAGTGAAAGGACAGGGTCCACTGAAGCTTTCTTT
>TRBJ2-1|NA|TRBV15|NA
CATSRERSSYNEQFF
TGTGCCACCAGCAGAGAAAGGAGCTCCTACAATGAGCAGTTCTTC
>TRBJ2-3|TRBD2|TRBV18|NA
CASSATSGPGDTQYF
TGTGCCAGCTCCGCGACTAGCGGGCCGGGGGATACGCAGTATTTT
>TRBJ1-2|NA|TRBV6-1|few
CASSEAPRASYGYTF
TGTGCCAGCAGTGAAGCGCCGAGGGCCTCCTATGGCTACACCTTC
>TRBJ2-7|NA|TRBV6-2/TRBV6-3|NA
CASSRHKYEQYF
TGTGCCAGCAGCCGACACAAATACGAGCAGTACTTC
>TRBJ1-1|NA|TRBV12-3/TRBV12-4|NA
CASKTQGNTEAFF
TGTGCCAGCAAAACGCAGGGGAACACTGAAGCTTTCTTT
>TRBJ2-5|NA|TRBV9|once
CASSVAGGGLETQYF
TGTGCCAGCAGCGTAGCGGGAGGGGGCCTTGAGACCCAGTACTTC
>TRBJ2-3|TRBD1|TRBV7-3|NA
CASSPATGASTDTQYF
TGTGCCAGCAGCCCGGCCACAGGGGCAAGCACAGATACGCAGTATTTT
>TRBJ2-6|TRBD1|TRBV4-2|NA
CASSQEVLLSRGRRSGANVLTF
TGTGCCAGCAGCCAAGAGGTCCTTCTATCCAGGGGGCGCAGATCTGGGGCCAACGTCCTGACTTTC
>TRBJ1-2|NA|TRBV6-2/TRBV6-3|NA
CASSYSVANGYTF
TGTGCCAGCAGTTACTCAGTGGCAAATGGCTACACCTTC
>TRBJ1-2|NA|TRBV18|NA
CASSEDSANYGYTF
TGTGCCAGCTCAGAGGACAGTGCTAACTATGGCTACACCTTC
>TRBJ2-7|NA|TRBV5-1|NA
CASSLVGSGVAYEQYF
TGCGCCAGCAGCTTGGTGGGATCCGGGGTCGCCTACGAGCAGTACTTC
>TRBJ2-7|TRBD2|TRBV7-2|NA
CASSLAPSLAGVEYF
TGTGCCAGCAGCTTAGCCCCCTCCCTAGCGGGAGTTGAGTACTTC
>TRBJ1-4|TRBD1|TRBV23-1|NA
CASSRRDRPNEKLFF
TGCGCCAGCAGCCGCCGGGACAGACCTAATGAAAAACTGTTTTTT
>TRBJ2-5|NA|TRBV9|NA
CASSPEGDRQETQYF
TGTGCCAGCAGTCCGGAGGGGGACAGACAAGAGACCCAGTACTTC
>TRBJ2-5|NA|TRBV11-2|NA
CASSPPSQETQYF
TGTGCCAGCAGCCCGCCTAGCCAAGAGACCCAGTACTTC
>TRBJ2-2|NA|TRBV28|once
CASSTPRENPGELFF
TGTGCCAGCAGTACACCAAGGGAGAACCCCGGGGAGCTGTTTTTT
>TRBJ1-2|TRBD1|TRBV19|NA
CASSRTRGQGTGYGYTF
TGTGCCAGTAGTAGAACAAGAGGACAGGGGACGGGCTATGGCTACACCTTC
>TRBJ2-4|NA|TRBV5-6|NA
CASSSQGVPFAKNIQYF
TGTGCCAGCAGTTCACAGGGAGTTCCATTCGCCAAAAACATTCAGTACTTC
>TRBJ1-5|TRBD1|TRBV5-6|NA
CASSQTGEGRNQPQHF
TGTGCCAGCAGCCAAACAGGGGAAGGACGCAATCAGCCCCAGCATTTT
>TRBJ1-2|TRBD1|TRBV19|NA
CASHQRQGNYGYTF
TGTGCCAGCCATCAAAGACAGGGAAACTATGGCTACACCTTC
>TRBJ1-2|NA|TRBV5-1|few
CASREGYSNYGYTF
TGCGCCAGCAGGGAGGGTTACTCTAACTATGGCTACACCTTC
>TRBJ2-5|NA|TRBV5-4|NA
CASSGRQGVETQYF
TGTGCCAGCAGCGGGAGGCAGGGGGTAGAGACCCAGTACTTC